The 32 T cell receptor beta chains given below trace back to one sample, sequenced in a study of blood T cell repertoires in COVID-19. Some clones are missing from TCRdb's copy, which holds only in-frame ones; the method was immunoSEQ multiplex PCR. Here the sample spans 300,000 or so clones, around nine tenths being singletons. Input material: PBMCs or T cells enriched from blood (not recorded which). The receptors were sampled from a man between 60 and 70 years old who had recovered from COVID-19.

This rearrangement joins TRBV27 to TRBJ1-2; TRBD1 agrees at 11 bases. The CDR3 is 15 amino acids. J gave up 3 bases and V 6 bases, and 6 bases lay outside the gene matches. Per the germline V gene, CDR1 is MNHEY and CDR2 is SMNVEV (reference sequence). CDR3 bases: TGTGCCAGCAGCCGGACAGGGGGCGCGTACTATGGCTACACCTTC. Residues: CASSRTGGAYYGYTF.

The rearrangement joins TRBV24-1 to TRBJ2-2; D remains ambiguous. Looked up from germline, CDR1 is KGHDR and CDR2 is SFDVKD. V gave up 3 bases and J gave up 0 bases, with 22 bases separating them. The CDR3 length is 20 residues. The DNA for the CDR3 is TGTGCCACCAGTGATAGTCGGTTAAATATTAGAATCGCGAACACCGGGGAGCTGTTTTTT. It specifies CATSDSRLNIRIANTGELFF.

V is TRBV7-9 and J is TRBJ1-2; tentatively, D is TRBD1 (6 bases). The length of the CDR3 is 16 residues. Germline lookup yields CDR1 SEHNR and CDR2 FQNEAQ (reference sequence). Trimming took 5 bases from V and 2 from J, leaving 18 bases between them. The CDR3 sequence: CASSNLLRGRNYGYTF. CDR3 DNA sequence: TGTGCCAGCAGCAACCTTCTCAGGGGCCGGAACTATGGCTACACCTTC. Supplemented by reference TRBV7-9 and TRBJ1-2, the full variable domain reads DTGVSQNPRHKITKRGQNVTFRCDPISEHNRLYWYRQTLGQGPEFLTYFQNEAQLEKSRLLSDRFSAERPKGSFSTLEIQRTEQGDSAMYLCASSNLLRGRNYGYTFGSGTRLTVV.

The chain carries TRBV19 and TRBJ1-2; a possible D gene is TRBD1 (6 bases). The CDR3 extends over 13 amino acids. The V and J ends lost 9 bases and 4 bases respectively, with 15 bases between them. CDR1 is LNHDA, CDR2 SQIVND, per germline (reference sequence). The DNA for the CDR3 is TGTGCCAGCAGACGGACAGAGACCTATGGCTACACCTTC. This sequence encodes CASRRTETYGYTF. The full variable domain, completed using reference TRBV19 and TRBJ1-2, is DGGITQSPKYLFRKEGQNVTLSCEQNLNHDAMYWYRQDPGQGLRLIYYSQIVNDFQKGDIAEGYSVSREKKESFPLTVTSAQKNPTAFYLCASRRTETYGYTFGSGTRLTVV.

CDR3 DNA sequence: TGTGCCAGCACCTCACGGGCTAGCGGGGGCGGGGAGACCCAGTACTTC. Amino acid sequence: CASTSRASGGGETQYF. This chain connects TRBV5-4 to TRBJ2-5; 10 bases line up with TRBD2. The CDR3 covers 16 residues. The ends lost 6 bases at V and 5 bases at J; junction bases unmatched: 13. Germline CDR1 and CDR2: SGHNT and YYREEE (reference sequence).

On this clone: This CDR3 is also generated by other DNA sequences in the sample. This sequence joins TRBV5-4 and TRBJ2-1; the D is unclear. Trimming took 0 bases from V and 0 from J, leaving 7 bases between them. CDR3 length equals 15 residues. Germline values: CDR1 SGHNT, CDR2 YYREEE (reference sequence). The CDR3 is CASSLGASSYNEQFF. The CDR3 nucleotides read TGTGCCAGCAGCTTGGGTGCGAGCTCCTACAATGAGCAGTTCTTC. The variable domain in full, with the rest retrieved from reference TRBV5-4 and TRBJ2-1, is ETGVTQSPTHLIKTRGQQVTLRCSSQSGHNTVSWYQQALGQGPQFIFQYYREEENGRGNFPPRFSGLQFPNYSSELNVNALELDDSALYLCASSLGASSYNEQFFGPGTRLTVL.

DNA of the CDR3: TGTGCCTCCCACTCCCGGGAATTCAATCAGCCCCAGCATTTT. Its protein product is CASHSREFNQPQHF. The V and J genes are TRBV5-8 and TRBJ1-5; D unresolved. CDR3 length: 14 amino acids. V was clipped by 10 bases and J by 3 bases, with 17 bases between them. Germline V gene sequence: CDR1 SGHTS, CDR2 YDEGEE.

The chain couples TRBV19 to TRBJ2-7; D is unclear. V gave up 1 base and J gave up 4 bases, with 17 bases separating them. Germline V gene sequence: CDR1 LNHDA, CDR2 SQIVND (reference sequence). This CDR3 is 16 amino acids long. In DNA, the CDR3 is TGTGCCAGTAGTATAGGCTTCGTGACGAGGTCTTACGAGCAGTACTTC. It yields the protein CASSIGFVTRSYEQYF. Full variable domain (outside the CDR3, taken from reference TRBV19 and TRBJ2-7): DGGITQSPKYLFRKEGQNVTLSCEQNLNHDAMYWYRQDPGQGLRLIYYSQIVNDFQKGDIAEGYSVSREKKESFPLTVTSAQKNPTAFYLCASSIGFVTRSYEQYFGPGTRLTVT.

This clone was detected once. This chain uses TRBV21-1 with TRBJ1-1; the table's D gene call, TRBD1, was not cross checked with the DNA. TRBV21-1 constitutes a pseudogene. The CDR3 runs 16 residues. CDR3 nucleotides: TGTGCCAGCAGCAAAGTGGCCAGGGGATTGAACACTGAAGCTTTCTTT. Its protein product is CASSKVARGLNTEAFF.

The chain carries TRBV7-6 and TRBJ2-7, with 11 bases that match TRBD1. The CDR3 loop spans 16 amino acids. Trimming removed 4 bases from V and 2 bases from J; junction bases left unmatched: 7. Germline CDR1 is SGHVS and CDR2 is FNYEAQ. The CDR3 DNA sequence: TGTGCCAGCAGCTCACGACGGGACAGGGGGGCCTACGAGCAGTACTTC. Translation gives CASSSRRDRGAYEQYF. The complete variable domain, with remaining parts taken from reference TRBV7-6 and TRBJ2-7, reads GAGVSQSPRYKVTKRGQDVALRCDPISGHVSLYWYRQALGQGPEFLTYFNYEAQQDKSGLPNDRFSAERPEGSISTLTIQRTEQRDSAMYRCASSSRRDRGAYEQYFGPGTRLTVT.

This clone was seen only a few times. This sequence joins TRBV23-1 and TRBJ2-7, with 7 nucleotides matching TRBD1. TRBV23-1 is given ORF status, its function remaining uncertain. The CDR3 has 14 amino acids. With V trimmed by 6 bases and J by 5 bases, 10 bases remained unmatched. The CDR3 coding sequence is TGCGCCAGCAGGCTACAGGGGAATGCCCACGAGCAGTACTTC. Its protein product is CASRLQGNAHEQYF.

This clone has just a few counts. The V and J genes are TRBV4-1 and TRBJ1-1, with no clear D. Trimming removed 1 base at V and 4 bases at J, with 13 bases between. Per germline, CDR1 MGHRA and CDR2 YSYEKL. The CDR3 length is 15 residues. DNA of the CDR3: TGCGCCAGCAGCCAAGGAACTGCCCTCGTCACTGAAGCTTTCTTT. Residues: CASSQGTALVTEAFF.

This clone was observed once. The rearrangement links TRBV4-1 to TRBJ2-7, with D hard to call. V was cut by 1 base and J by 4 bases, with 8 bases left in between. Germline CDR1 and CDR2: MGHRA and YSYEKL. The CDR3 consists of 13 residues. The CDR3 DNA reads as TGCGCCAGCAGCCAAGCCCACCAGTACGAGCAGTACTTC. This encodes CASSQAHQYEQYF.

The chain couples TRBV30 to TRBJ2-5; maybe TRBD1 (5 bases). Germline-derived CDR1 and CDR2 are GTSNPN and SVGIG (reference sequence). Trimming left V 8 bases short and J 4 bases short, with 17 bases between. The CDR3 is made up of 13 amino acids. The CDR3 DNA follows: TGTGCCAGTCAGGGTGGTCTTGCAGAGACCCAGTACTTC. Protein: CASQGGLAETQYF.

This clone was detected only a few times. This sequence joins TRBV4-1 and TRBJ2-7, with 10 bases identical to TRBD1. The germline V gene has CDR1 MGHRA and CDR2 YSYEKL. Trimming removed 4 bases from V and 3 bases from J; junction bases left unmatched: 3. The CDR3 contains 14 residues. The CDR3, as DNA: TGCGCCAGCAGCCTCCGGGACAGGGGCTACGAGCAGTACTTC. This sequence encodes CASSLRDRGYEQYF.

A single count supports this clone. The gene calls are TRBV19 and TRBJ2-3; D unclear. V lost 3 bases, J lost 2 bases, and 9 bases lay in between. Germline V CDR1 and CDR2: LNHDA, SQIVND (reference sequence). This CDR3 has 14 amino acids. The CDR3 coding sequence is TGTGCCAGTAGTATCGGCAGGAACACAGATACGCAGTATTTT. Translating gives CASSIGRNTDTQYF.

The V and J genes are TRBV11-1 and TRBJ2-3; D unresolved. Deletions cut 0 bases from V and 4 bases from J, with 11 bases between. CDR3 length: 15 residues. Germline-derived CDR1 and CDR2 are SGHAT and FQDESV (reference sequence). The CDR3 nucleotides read TGTGCCAGCAGCTTAGCTCGCGGTGGTCCAGATACGCAGTATTTT. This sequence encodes CASSLARGGPDTQYF. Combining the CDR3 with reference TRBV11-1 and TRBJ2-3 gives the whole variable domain EAEVAQSPRYKITEKSQAVAFWCDPISGHATLYWYRQILGQGPELLVQFQDESVVDDSQLPKDRFSAERLKGVDSTLKIQPAELGDSAMYLCASSLARGGPDTQYFGPGTRLTVL.

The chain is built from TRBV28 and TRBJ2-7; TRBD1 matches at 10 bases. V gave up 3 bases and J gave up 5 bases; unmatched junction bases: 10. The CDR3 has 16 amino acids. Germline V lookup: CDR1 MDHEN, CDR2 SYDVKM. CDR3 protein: CASSFHRDRGNHEQYF. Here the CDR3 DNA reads TGTGCCAGCAGTTTTCATAGGGACAGGGGCAACCACGAGCAGTACTTC.

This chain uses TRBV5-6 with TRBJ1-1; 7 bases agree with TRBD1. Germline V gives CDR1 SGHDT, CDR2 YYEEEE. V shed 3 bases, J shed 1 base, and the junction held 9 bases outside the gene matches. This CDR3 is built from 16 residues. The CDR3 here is CASSWVGQTRNTEAFF. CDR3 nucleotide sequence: TGTGCCAGCAGCTGGGTGGGACAGACAAGGAACACTGAAGCTTTCTTT.

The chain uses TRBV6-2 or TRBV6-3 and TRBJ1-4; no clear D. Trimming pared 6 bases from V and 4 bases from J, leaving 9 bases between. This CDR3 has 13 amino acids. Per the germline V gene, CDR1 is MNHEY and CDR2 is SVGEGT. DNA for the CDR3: TGTGCCAGCAGCGACTACAGTAATGAAAAACTGTTTTTT. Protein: CASSDYSNEKLFF.

CDR3 residues: CASSLVSGGDTDTQYF. The CDR3 DNA reads TGTGCCAGCAGCTTAGTGAGTGGCGGGGACACAGATACGCAGTATTTT. The chain employs TRBV7-2 and TRBJ2-3; tentatively, D is TRBD2 (6 bases). V was pared by 1 base and J by 2 bases, with 13 bases between. Germline V gene lookup returns CDR1 SGHTA and CDR2 FQGNSA. The CDR3 length is 16 residues.

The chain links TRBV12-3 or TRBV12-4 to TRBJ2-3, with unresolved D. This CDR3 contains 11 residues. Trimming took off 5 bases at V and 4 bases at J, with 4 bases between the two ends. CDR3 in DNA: TGTGCCAGCAGTGAGGCAGATACGCAGTATTTT. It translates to CASSEADTQYF.

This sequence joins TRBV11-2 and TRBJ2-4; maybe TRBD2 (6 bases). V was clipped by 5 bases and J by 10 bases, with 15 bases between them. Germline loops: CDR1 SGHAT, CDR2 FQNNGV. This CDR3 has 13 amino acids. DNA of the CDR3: TGTGCCAGCAGCGTGAGGGACTTATGGATTCAGTACTTC. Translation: CASSVRDLWIQYF.

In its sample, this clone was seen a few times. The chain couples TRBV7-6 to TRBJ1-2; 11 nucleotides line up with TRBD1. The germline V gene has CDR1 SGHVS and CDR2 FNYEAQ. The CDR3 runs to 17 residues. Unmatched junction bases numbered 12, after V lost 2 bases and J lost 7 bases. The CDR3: CASSLLGTGGAPAGYTF. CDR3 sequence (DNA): TGTGCCAGCAGCTTACTCGGGACAGGGGGGGCCCCGGCTGGCTACACCTTC.

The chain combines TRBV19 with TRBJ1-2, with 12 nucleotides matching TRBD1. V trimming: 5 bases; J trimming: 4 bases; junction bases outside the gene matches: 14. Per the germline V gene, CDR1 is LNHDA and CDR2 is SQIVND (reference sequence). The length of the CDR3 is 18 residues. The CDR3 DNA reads TGTGCCAGTAGTCCCCCCCGGGACAGGGGGCGCCGGGGCTATGGCTACACCTTC. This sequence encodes CASSPPRDRGRRGYGYTF.

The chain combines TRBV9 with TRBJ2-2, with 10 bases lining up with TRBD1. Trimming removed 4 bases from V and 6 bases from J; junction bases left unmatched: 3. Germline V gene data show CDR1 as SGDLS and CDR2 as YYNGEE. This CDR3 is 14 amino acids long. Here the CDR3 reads CASSIGQGAGELFF. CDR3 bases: TGTGCCAGCAGCATCGGACAGGGGGCCGGGGAGCTGTTTTTT.

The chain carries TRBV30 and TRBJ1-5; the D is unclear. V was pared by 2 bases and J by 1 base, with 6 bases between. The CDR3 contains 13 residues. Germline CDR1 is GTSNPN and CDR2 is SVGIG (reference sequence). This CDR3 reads CAWSIGSNQPQHF. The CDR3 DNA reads TGTGCCTGGAGTATTGGCAGCAATCAGCCCCAGCATTTT.

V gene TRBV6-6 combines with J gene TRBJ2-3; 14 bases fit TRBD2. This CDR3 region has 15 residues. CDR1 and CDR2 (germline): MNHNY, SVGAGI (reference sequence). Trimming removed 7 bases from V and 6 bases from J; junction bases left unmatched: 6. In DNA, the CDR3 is TGTGCCAGCACGACTAGCGGGGGGGCCCTGGATACGCAGTATTTT. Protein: CASTTSGGALDTQYF.

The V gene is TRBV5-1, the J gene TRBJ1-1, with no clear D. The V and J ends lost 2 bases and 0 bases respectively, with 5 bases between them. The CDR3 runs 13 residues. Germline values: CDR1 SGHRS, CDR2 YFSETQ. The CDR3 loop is CASSLSVNTEAFF. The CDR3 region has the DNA TGCGCCAGCAGCTTATCCGTGAACACTGAAGCTTTCTTT.

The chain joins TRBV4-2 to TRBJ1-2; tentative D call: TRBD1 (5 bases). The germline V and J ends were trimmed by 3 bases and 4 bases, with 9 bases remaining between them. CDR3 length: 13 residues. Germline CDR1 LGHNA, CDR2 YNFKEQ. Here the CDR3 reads CASSQEGTYGYTF. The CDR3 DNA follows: TGTGCCAGCAGCCAGGAGGGGACCTATGGCTACACCTTC.

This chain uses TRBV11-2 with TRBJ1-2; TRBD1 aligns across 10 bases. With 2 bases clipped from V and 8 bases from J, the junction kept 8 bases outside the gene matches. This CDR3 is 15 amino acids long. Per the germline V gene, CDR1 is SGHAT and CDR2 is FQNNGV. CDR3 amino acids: CASSLTTGGNYGYTF. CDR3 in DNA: TGTGCCAGCAGCTTAACGACAGGGGGCAATTACGGCTACACCTTC.

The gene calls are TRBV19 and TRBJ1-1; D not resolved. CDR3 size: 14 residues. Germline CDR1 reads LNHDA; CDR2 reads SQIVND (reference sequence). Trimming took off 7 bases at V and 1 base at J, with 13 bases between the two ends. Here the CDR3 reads CASTLSRWNTEAFF. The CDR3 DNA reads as TGTGCCAGTACTCTCTCCCGGTGGAACACTGAAGCTTTCTTT.